Following are 12 T cell receptor beta chains from one sample sequenced in a study of T-cell memory formation after mild COVID-19. TCRdb analysed the 5' RACE reads with MiXCR anew, one entry per CDR3 protein. This sample has about 400,000 distinct CDR3 sequences; over 15% occur once, and the top ten carry about a fifth. Sequenced sample: PBMCs or a T cell subset sorted from them (not recorded which). The receptor source for this set is a man aged 18 to 30 who had mild COVID-19 (a few samples of this study predate the infection). Cell type and time point are not known.

The chain carries TRBV5-1 and TRBJ2-2; D not certain. The CDR3 covers 13 residues. The germline V gene has CDR1 SGHRS and CDR2 YFSETQ. V lost 4 bases, J lost 2 bases, and 6 bases lay in between. Here the CDR3 DNA reads TGCGCCAGCAGCCCATTTAACACCGGGGAGCTGTTTTTT. Its translation: CASSPFNTGELFF.

V gene TRBV30 combines with J gene TRBJ1-4; D is possibly TRBD1 (6 bases). The CDR3 covers 14 residues. Trimming left V 4 bases short and J 6 bases short, with 15 bases between. Germline V gene sequence: CDR1 GTSNPN, CDR2 SVGIG (reference sequence). The CDR3 loop is CAWNRQATDEKLFF. Here the CDR3 DNA reads TGTGCCTGGAACCGACAGGCGACCGATGAAAAACTGTTTTTT.

The chain employs TRBV2 and TRBJ1-5, with a tentative D call TRBD1 (5 bases). CDR3 length equals 13 residues. The V end lost 9 bases, the J end lost 2 bases, and 11 bases lay between the germline ends. CDR1 is SNHLY, CDR2 FYNNEI, per germline. The CDR3 region is CASRGWGNQPQHF. CDR3 DNA sequence: TGTGCCAGTAGGGGTTGGGGCAATCAGCCCCAGCATTTT.

V and J are TRBV19 and TRBJ1-2, with 8 bases aligning to TRBD1. CDR1 is LNHDA and CDR2 is SQIVND in the germline V gene (reference sequence). The CDR3 extends over 15 amino acids. V lost 5 bases to trimming and J lost 4 bases; unmatched junction nucleotides: 9. CDR3 DNA sequence: TGTGCCAGTAGTCTCGGGACAGGAGGGATCTATGGCTACACCTTC. As protein: CASSLGTGGIYGYTF.

The CDR3: CASSYLGTRSYEQYF. In nucleotides, the CDR3 is TGTGCCAGCAGTTATCTCGGGACACGATCCTACGAGCAGTACTTC. This chain links TRBV6-2 or TRBV6-3 with TRBJ2-7, with D possibly TRBD1 on 6 matching bases. The CDR3 consists of 15 residues. Trimming pared 3 bases from V and 1 base from J, leaving 13 bases between. CDR1 MNHEY and CDR2 SVGEGT come from the germline V gene.

The chain recombines TRBV18 with TRBJ1-4; 7 bases match TRBD1. The germline V gene has CDR1 KGHSH and CDR2 LQKENI. V was clipped by 4 bases and J by 8 bases; unmatched bases: 10. This CDR3 has 15 amino acids. The CDR3 DNA reads as TGTGCCAGCTCACTCCTCCGGGACAGTGGGGAAAAACTGTTTTTT. Its protein is CASSLLRDSGEKLFF.

This chain links TRBV5-1 with TRBJ2-1; TRBD1 is a possible D gene (6 bases). V lost 4 bases and J 6 bases, leaving 8 bases between the germline ends. Looked up from germline, CDR1 is SGHRS and CDR2 is YFSETQ. The CDR3 spans 12 residues. CDR3 in DNA: TGCGCCAGCAGCAAACAGGGCAATGAGCAGTTCTTC. It is translated as CASSKQGNEQFF.

A note on this clonotype: A read error is possible here, since a much larger clone lies one base away. The chain carries TRBV29-1 and TRBJ1-1, with unresolved D. The CDR3 is made up of 12 amino acids. Per germline, CDR1 SQVTM and CDR2 ANQGSEA. V lost 7 bases and J lost 5, with 14 bases in between. CDR3 DNA sequence: TGCAGCGCAAACGTGGCTAGGACTGAAGCTTTCTTT. Amino acids: CSANVARTEAFF.

The chain has TRBV9 and TRBJ2-2, with 10 bases lining up with TRBD2. After removal of 0 bases from V and 1 base from J, the junction contained 3 bases not matched to a gene. The CDR3 length is 17 residues. CDR1 and CDR2 (germline): SGDLS, YYNGEE. In nucleotides, the CDR3 is TGTGCCAGCAGCGTAGCAACTAGCGGGGAGAACACCGGGGAGCTGTTTTTT. Its translation is CASSVATSGENTGELFF.

This clonotype came up a few times. The V gene is TRBV27, the J gene TRBJ2-5; TRBD2 matches at 7 bases. The CDR3 sequence is 15 residues long. Germline V gene data show CDR1 as MNHEY and CDR2 as SMNVEV (reference sequence). V was clipped by 5 bases and J by 1 base; unmatched bases: 7. The CDR3 loop reads CASSRWRGSQETQYF. The CDR3, as DNA: TGTGCCAGCAGTCGATGGCGGGGGAGCCAAGAGACCCAGTACTTC.

This clonotype was found a few times. CDR3 sequence reads: CASSLQGSDYNEQFF. The CDR3 DNA reads TGTGCCAGCAGTTTACAGGGATCAGATTACAATGAGCAGTTCTTC. The chain combines TRBV27 with TRBJ2-1; D is perhaps TRBD1 (5 bases). The CDR3 consists of 15 residues. Germline values: CDR1 MNHEY, CDR2 SMNVEV (reference sequence). V lost 2 bases and J 4 bases, leaving 12 bases between the germline ends.

Only a few counts were recorded for this clonotype. This rearrangement joins TRBV4-1 to TRBJ2-7; D possibly matches TRBD1 or TRBD2 (6 bases each). Trimming removed 5 bases at V and 5 bases at J, with 16 bases between. The CDR3 extends over 14 amino acids. Germline CDR1 is MGHRA and CDR2 is YSYEKL. The CDR3 coding sequence is TGCGCCAGCAGCATGGAGGGGGGTAGTGACGAGCAGTACGTC. Residues: CASSMEGGSDEQYV.